Listed below are T cell receptor beta chains from one sample, sequenced in a study of cytomegalovirus exposure and HLA in healthy donors. TCRdb's copy holds only in-frame clones and misses some; the assay was immunoSEQ multiplex PCR. The table includes about 99,000 clones, approximately 78% detected once. The sample taken for sequencing was PBMCs. The receptors originated from a woman in her forties in good health and CMV-seronegative. The CDR3 runs from the conserved cysteine through the conserved F or W. D genes are given only for firm matches. Clone size is shown for a subset of rows, as once, few, many or a class of expanded clone.

v_gene	len	j_gene	abundance	d_gene	CDR3nt	CDR3aa
TRBV2	13	TRBJ2-7	-	-	TGTGCCAGCAGTAGGGGGGGAGGCTACGAGCAGTACTTC	CASSRGGGYEQYF
TRBV28	17	TRBJ1-5	-	-	TGTGCCAGCAGTTTCGAGTTGCGCATAGATAGCAATCAGCCCCAGCATTTT	CASSFELRIDSNQPQHF
TRBV5-1	15	TRBJ2-5	-	TRBD2	TGCGCCAGCAGCCACGGACTAGCGGGAGAAGAGACCCAGTACTTC	CASSHGLAGEETQYF
TRBV7-9	19	TRBJ2-1	-	TRBD2	TGTTCCAGCAGGCCCGGGACTAGCGGGATCTACAGCTCCTACAATGAGCAGTTCTTC	CSSRPGTSGIYSSYNEQFF
TRBV7-9	13	TRBJ2-4	-	-	TGTGCCAGCAGCTTATTATTACCCTCAGATAGCCGCTTC	CASSLLLPSDSRF
TRBV14	15	TRBJ1-1	-	-	TGTGCCAGCAGCCAAGACCCCAGGGAATACACTGAAGCTTTCTTT	CASSQDPREYTEAFF
TRBV7-2	16	TRBJ2-3	once	TRBD2	TGTGCCAGCAGCCCTCTAGCGGGAACTGGCACAGATACGCAGTATTTT	CASSPLAGTGTDTQYF
TRBV27	13	TRBJ1-2	-	-	TGTGCCAGCAGTTTGGCAGGGTCTTATGGCTACACCTTC	CASSLAGSYGYTF
TRBV27	17	TRBJ2-1	once	TRBD2	TGTGCCAGCAGTTTACCCGGGACTAGCGGGAGAGGGATTGAGCAGTTCTTC	CASSLPGTSGRGIEQFF
TRBV7-9	13	TRBJ2-7	-	-	TGTGCCAGCAGCTTAAGATCTGGAGCCGAGCAGTACTTC	CASSLRSGAEQYF
TRBV28	16	TRBJ1-4	-	-	TGTGCCAGCAGGCCTCTCCGAAGGGGAACTAATGAAAAACTGTTTTTT	CASRPLRRGTNEKLFF
TRBV10-3	14	TRBJ2-1	-	TRBD2	TGTGCCATCAGGCCGGGACTAGGTGGGGATGAGCAGTTCTTC	CAIRPGLGGDEQFF
TRBV27	16	TRBJ2-2	-	TRBD1	TGTGCCAGCAGTAGACGAGGACAGGGCTGGACCGGGGAGCTGTTTTTT	CASSRRGQGWTGELFF
TRBV6-5	14	TRBJ2-2	few	TRBD2	TGTGCCAGCAGGACTAGCGGAATGACCGGGGAGCTGTTTTTT	CASRTSGMTGELFF
TRBV7-2	15	TRBJ2-1	-	TRBD2	TGTGCCAGCAGCTTCACTAGCGGAGGCTACAATGAGCAGTTCTTC	CASSFTSGGYNEQFF
TRBV9	18	TRBJ2-1	-	TRBD2	TGTGCCAGCAGCGTGACCACTAGCGGGAGGGCTATGGACAATGAGCAGTTCTTC	CASSVTTSGRAMDNEQFF
TRBV2	14	TRBJ2-7	few	-	TGTGCCAGCAGGGCGGATGGAGGGACCTACGAGCAGTACTTC	CASRADGGTYEQYF
TRBV19	12	TRBJ1-1	-	-	TGTGCCAGTAGTCCCTCCGGCACTGAAGCTTTCTTT	CASSPSGTEAFF
TRBV15	14	TRBJ2-2	-	-	TGTGCCACCAGGGGGACTTCGTACACCGGGGAGCTGTTTTTT	CATRGTSYTGELFF
TRBV28	14	TRBJ1-2	-	-	TGTGCCAGCAGTTCTATGGGTTTAGCCTATGGCTACACCTTC	CASSSMGLAYGYTF
TRBV27	15	TRBJ2-7	-	-	TGTGCCAGCAGTTTTACCCCAGGGTCCTCCTACGAGCAGTACTTC	CASSFTPGSSYEQYF
TRBV6-5	15	TRBJ1-2	-	-	TGTGCCAGCAGTTACCGGGTCTCGGGGAACCATGGCTACACCTTC	CASSYRVSGNHGYTF
TRBV28	14	TRBJ1-1	-	TRBD1	TGTGCCAGCAGTTTACCGCACAGGGGGGTAAGAGCTTTCTTT	CASSLPHRGVRAFF
TRBV5-6	14	TRBJ2-7	-	-	TGTGCCAGCAGCTTTCAGGGAAGGACGCTGGGGCAGTACTTC	CASSFQGRTLGQYF
TRBV7-6	14	TRBJ2-7	-	TRBD2	TGTGCCAGCAGCTTTCTAGCGGCCTCCTACGAGCAGTACTTC	CASSFLAASYEQYF
TRBV19	13	TRBJ1-1	-	-	TGTGCCAGTAGTATAGGGGGGGGAACTGAAGCTTTCTTT	CASSIGGGTEAFF
TRBV11-2	15	TRBJ2-2	-	-	TGTGCCAGCAGCTTGGGTCTAGGGGGCACCGGGGAGCTGTTTTTT	CASSLGLGGTGELFF
TRBV5-1	15	TRBJ2-1	-	TRBD1	TGCGCCAGCAGCTTGGAGGACAGGGTTTGGAATGAGCAGTTCTTC	CASSLEDRVWNEQFF
TRBV19	14	TRBJ1-2	-	-	TGTGCCAGTAATCCCAGGGGACAAGTCTATGGCTACACCTTC	CASNPRGQVYGYTF
TRBV28	12	TRBJ2-2	few	-	TGTGCCACCCAGGCGAACACCGGGGAGCTGTTTTTT	CATQANTGELFF
TRBV13	15	TRBJ2-3	-	TRBD1	TGTGCCAGCAGCTTCCGGGACAGGGGAGTAGATACGCAGTATTTT	CASSFRDRGVDTQYF